A single sample is the source of the 28 T cell receptor beta chains below, sequenced in a study of blood T cell repertoires in COVID-19. TCRdb's copy holds only in-frame clones and misses some; the assay was immunoSEQ multiplex PCR. The sample carries about 170,000 clones, about 80% recorded once. Sequencing was performed on peripheral blood. The receptor set was obtained from a human donor with acute or convalescent COVID-19. The donor label of this sample is uncertain.

The CDR3 DNA follows: TGTGCCAGCAGTCGGGGGGGTCTAGCCAAAAACATTCAGTACTTC. The encoded protein is CASSRGGLAKNIQYF. This chain links TRBV27 with TRBJ2-4; 8 nucleotides agree with TRBD2. Looked up from germline, CDR1 is MNHEY and CDR2 is SMNVEV (reference sequence). The CDR3 loop spans 15 amino acids. With V trimmed by 5 bases and J by 0 bases, 3 bases remained unmatched.

A few counts support this clone. V usage is TRBV6-6 and J usage is TRBJ2-7; the D is unclear. Germline V lookup: CDR1 MNHNY, CDR2 SVGAGI (reference sequence). This CDR3 has 13 amino acids. The germline V and J ends were trimmed by 0 bases and 2 bases, with 5 bases remaining between them. The CDR3 sequence: CASSYSPAYEQYF. The CDR3 region has the DNA TGTGCCAGCAGTTACTCCCCAGCCTACGAGCAGTACTTC.

This chain links TRBV14 with TRBJ2-1, with no clear D. This CDR3 has 13 residues. Germline V gives CDR1 SGHDN, CDR2 FVKESK. V was trimmed by 0 bases and J by 7 bases, leaving 7 bases between them. DNA of the CDR3: TGTGCCAGCAGCCAAGACGCACTAAATGAGCAGTTCTTC. This encodes CASSQDALNEQFF.

The chain joins TRBV4-2 to TRBJ2-4; 8 bases line up with TRBD2. This CDR3 is built from 15 residues. The V gene's germline CDR1 is LGHNA and CDR2 YNFKEQ. The V gene end was trimmed by 2 bases and the J gene end by 4 bases; junction bases not matched to a gene: 4. CDR3 sequence (DNA): TGTGCCAGCAGCCAAAGCGGGGGAGGGAAAAACATTCAGTACTTC. Protein sequence: CASSQSGGGKNIQYF.

The chain recombines TRBV14 with TRBJ2-3; D possibly corresponds to TRBD2 (5 bases). CDR3 length equals 16 residues. Trimming left V 4 bases short and J 2 bases short, with 16 bases between. In germline, CDR1 is SGHDN, CDR2 FVKESK. In DNA form, the CDR3 reads TGTGCCAGCAGCCTAGACCCGGGGTCCGACACAGATACGCAGTATTTT. It specifies CASSLDPGSDTDTQYF.

The V gene is TRBV27, the J gene TRBJ1-2, with a weak D call TRBD1 (5 bases). This CDR3 has 12 amino acids. Per the germline V gene, CDR1 is MNHEY and CDR2 is SMNVEV (reference sequence). The V and J ends lost 6 bases and 5 bases respectively, with 10 bases between them. CDR3 residues: CASSPGGYGYTF. The DNA for the CDR3 is TGTGCCAGCAGCCCGGGGGGGTATGGCTACACCTTC.

The chain joins TRBV7-9 to TRBJ2-1; 8 nucleotides line up with TRBD2. This CDR3 contains 16 residues. The V and J ends lost 10 bases and 1 base, in that order; junction bases with no gene match: 12. CDR1 is SEHNR, CDR2 FQNEAQ, per germline (reference sequence). The CDR3 DNA reads TGTGCCATTGAGACGAACGGGAGGGCATCCTACAATGAGCAGTTCTTC. This codes for CAIETNGRASYNEQFF.

This clone was seen a handful of times. Other DNA sequences within the sample encode an identical CDR3. This chain connects TRBV5-1 to TRBJ2-3; 8 nucleotides line up with TRBD1. The germline V gene has CDR1 SGHRS and CDR2 YFSETQ. The CDR3 has 14 amino acids. After removal of 6 bases from V and 4 bases from J, the junction contained 7 bases not matched to a gene. The CDR3 DNA sequence: TGCGCCAGCAAAGGGACAGGCGAAGCAGATACGCAGTATTTT. Its protein is CASKGTGEADTQYF.

The chain links TRBV28 to TRBJ2-7; tentative D call: TRBD1 (5 bases). With 7 bases removed from V and 1 base from J, the gap between germline ends came to 14 bases. CDR3 length equals 14 residues. The germline V gene encodes CDR1 MDHEN and CDR2 SYDVKM. The CDR3 here is CASTTPSGSYEQYF. The CDR3 DNA reads TGTGCCAGCACCACTCCTTCAGGGTCCTACGAGCAGTACTTC.

The genes are TRBV28 and TRBJ2-7; D perhaps matches TRBD2 (6 bases). V lost 5 bases to trimming and J lost 2 bases, with 19 bases between them. This CDR3 has 16 amino acids. CDR1 and CDR2 from the germline V gene are MDHEN and SYDVKM. CDR3 DNA: TGTGCCAGCAGTCTACACGACCTTGCGGGAACCTACGAGCAGTACTTC. Translation: CASSLHDLAGTYEQYF.

V is TRBV19 and J is TRBJ2-3; 8 positions agree with TRBD2. CDR1 and CDR2 (germline): LNHDA, SQIVND (reference sequence). Losses at the gene ends were 6 bases for V and 2 bases for J; bases not matched to a gene: 19. The CDR3 extends over 19 amino acids. The CDR3 DNA reads as TGTGCCAGTAGCCCCCCGTATAGCGGGGCCCTCCCTTACACAGATACGCAGTATTTT. Translating gives CASSPPYSGALPYTDTQYF.

The chain employs TRBV9 and TRBJ1-5; D is uncertain. Per the germline V gene, CDR1 is SGDLS and CDR2 is YYNGEE. The CDR3 is made up of 15 amino acids. V was trimmed by 3 bases and J by 2 bases, leaving 12 bases between them. CDR3 sequence reads: CASSALGEGNQPQHF. In DNA, the CDR3 is TGTGCCAGCAGCGCCCTCGGGGAGGGCAATCAGCCCCAGCATTTT.

The chain employs TRBV11-2 and TRBJ1-1; D gene uncertain. This CDR3 has 14 amino acids. Between the trimmed V and J ends, which lost 6 bases and 3 bases, there was a span of 14 bases. CDR1 and CDR2 (germline): SGHAT, FQNNGV. CDR3 sequence (DNA): TGTGCCAGCAGTTTACCTAACAGAGACACTGAAGCTTTCTTT. Protein: CASSLPNRDTEAFF.

The table lists this clone with a count of one. In nucleotides, the CDR3 is TGCGCCAGCAGCTTGGGGCCGGGAGTCCCGATTCAGCCCCAGCATTTT. This translates into CASSLGPGVPIQPQHF. V gene TRBV5-1 combines with J gene TRBJ1-5; D not certain. Germline V lookup: CDR1 SGHRS, CDR2 YFSETQ. The CDR3 totals 16 residues. V was cut by 0 bases and J by 6 bases, with 16 bases left in between. The full variable domain, rest sourced from reference TRBV5-1 and TRBJ1-5, is KAGVTQTPRYLIKTRGQQVTLSCSPISGHRSVSWYQQTPGQGLQFLFEYFSETQRNKGNFPGRFSGRQFSNSRSEMNVSTLELGDSALYLCASSLGPGVPIQPQHFGDGTRLSIL.

This clone was counted between two and nine times. The genes are TRBV7-9 and TRBJ2-7, with 9 bases aligning to TRBD1. Trimming removed 0 bases from V and 7 bases from J; junction bases left unmatched: 4. This CDR3 comprises 14 residues. Germline V gene lookup returns CDR1 SEHNR and CDR2 FQNEAQ (reference sequence). The CDR3 protein is CASSLAGTGSEQYF. CDR3 coding DNA: TGTGCCAGCAGCTTAGCGGGGACAGGGAGTGAGCAGTACTTC.

This clone showed up just once. The V gene is TRBV10-2, the J gene TRBJ1-1; weak D call: TRBD1 (5 bases). Germline lookup yields CDR1 WSHSY and CDR2 SAAADI. V was cut by 6 bases and J by 4 bases, with 18 bases left in between. There are 15 residues in the CDR3. CDR3 sequence reads: CASRELVRGRTEAFF. CDR3 DNA sequence: TGCGCCAGCAGGGAGCTTGTTAGGGGTCGCACTGAAGCTTTCTTT.

This sequence joins TRBV15 and TRBJ2-6; D uncertain. The germline V gene has CDR1 LNHNV and CDR2 YYDKDF (reference sequence). Deletions cut 0 bases from V and 2 bases from J, with 8 bases between. The CDR3 spans 16 residues. The CDR3 DNA reads as TGTGCCACCAGCAGAGATCGTTTTGCTGGGGCCAACGTCCTGACTTTC. Amino acids: CATSRDRFAGANVLTF.

The chain carries TRBV11-3 and TRBJ2-1, with TRBD1 matching over 12 bases. The CDR3 covers 17 residues. Germline trimming cut 0 bases from V and 4 bases from J; bases unmatched to any gene: 4. Germline CDR1 reads SGHNT; CDR2 reads YENEEA. CDR3 sequence: CASSLETGQGAYNEQFF. As DNA, the CDR3 is TGTGCCAGCAGCTTAGAAACGGGACAGGGGGCTTACAATGAGCAGTTCTTC.

The chain links TRBV27 to TRBJ2-3; 7 bases are a match to TRBD1. The CDR3 is 15 amino acids. The germline CDR1 and CDR2 sequences are MNHEY and SMNVEV (reference sequence). V shed 5 bases and J 2 bases; nucleotides not matched to a gene: 7. The CDR3 nucleotides read TGTGCCAGCAGTACGCCGGGACAGTCCACAGATACGCAGTATTTT. Translating it yields CASSTPGQSTDTQYF.

In its sample, this clone was seen once. The same CDR3 arises from other DNA sequences in this sample as well. The V call is TRBV19, the J call TRBJ1-2; D is possibly TRBD1 (6 bases). The CDR3 length is 12 residues. Germline V gene lookup returns CDR1 LNHDA and CDR2 SQIVND (reference sequence). V lost 2 bases and J 8 bases, leaving 9 bases between the germline ends. The CDR3 region is CASSIQGHGYTF. CDR3 nucleotide sequence: TGTGCCAGTAGTATACAGGGACACGGCTACACCTTC.

This sequence joins TRBV7-2 and TRBJ2-2; D is perhaps TRBD1 (6 bases). V dropped 1 base and J dropped 5 bases, with 14 bases sitting between them. The germline V gene has CDR1 SGHTA and CDR2 FQGNSA. The length of the CDR3 is 16 residues. The CDR3 is CASSLELTGRTGELFF. DNA for the CDR3: TGTGCCAGCAGCTTAGAGCTGACAGGTCGTACCGGGGAGCTGTTTTTT.

This clone is a singleton in its sample. The rearrangement links TRBV3-1 (or the pseudogene TRBV3-2) to TRBJ2-5, with 7 bases matching TRBD2. The CDR3 spans 15 residues. Per germline, CDR1 LGHDT and CDR2 YNNKEL (reference sequence). The ends lost 7 bases at V and 4 bases at J; junction bases unmatched: 12. CDR3 amino acids: CASMERGVSGETQYF. The CDR3 DNA sequence: TGTGCCAGCATGGAGCGGGGAGTATCGGGAGAGACCCAGTACTTC.

The V call is TRBV18, the J call TRBJ1-4; possibly TRBD1 for D (6 bases). Germline CDR1 reads KGHSH; CDR2 reads LQKENI. The CDR3 is 13 amino acids. V lost 7 bases to trimming and J lost 1 base, with 7 bases between them. CDR3 in amino acids: CASFRGTNEKLFF. For the CDR3, the DNA is TGTGCCAGCTTCAGGGGAACTAATGAAAAACTGTTTTTT.

The V and J genes are TRBV7-8 and TRBJ2-3; 8 bases agree with TRBD1. The CDR3 is 13 residues long. Germline V lookup: CDR1 SGHVS, CDR2 FQNEAQ. V lost 5 bases, J lost 6 bases, and 4 bases stayed unmatched. This CDR3 reads CASSPNRGDTQYF. The DNA for the CDR3 is TGTGCCAGCAGCCCTAACAGGGGGGATACGCAGTATTTT.

This clone was detected once. The V gene is TRBV28, the J gene TRBJ2-5; 8 bases fit TRBD1. The germline gives CDR1 MDHEN, CDR2 SYDVKM. This CDR3 has 16 amino acids. The V segment lost 5 bases and the J segment 9 bases; nucleotides outside the gene matches: 17. This CDR3 reads CASSGRSGGFWEAQYF. Written as DNA, the CDR3 is TGTGCCAGCAGTGGCCGTTCAGGGGGCTTTTGGGAGGCCCAGTACTTC.

V and J are TRBV30 and TRBJ2-7, with 7 bases that match TRBD1. Trimming took 0 bases from V and 9 from J; bases not matched to a gene: 8. The CDR3 is 13 residues long. Germline CDR1 is GTSNPN and CDR2 is SVGIG (reference sequence). The CDR3 spells CAWSVRGGLGQYF. The CDR3 coding sequence is TGTGCCTGGAGTGTAAGAGGGGGCCTCGGGCAGTACTTC.

V usage is TRBV29-1 and J usage is TRBJ2-1; 16 bases match TRBD2. CDR3 length equals 19 residues. Germline assignment: CDR1 SQVTM and CDR2 ANQGSEA. With V trimmed by 4 bases and J by 1 base, 10 bases remained unmatched. The CDR3 sequence: CSVVIAGLAGGPSYNEQFF. The CDR3 bases are TGCAGCGTTGTAATCGCGGGACTAGCGGGAGGGCCTTCCTACAATGAGCAGTTCTTC.

The gene calls are TRBV7-3 and TRBJ1-1, with a tentative D call TRBD1 (5 bases). Germline V gives CDR1 SGHTA, CDR2 FQGTGA. The germline V and J ends were trimmed by 1 base and 5 bases, with 14 bases remaining between them. CDR3 size: 15 residues. The CDR3 spells CASSLKKGIHTEAFF. The CDR3 DNA sequence: TGTGCCAGCAGCTTAAAAAAGGGGATCCATACTGAAGCTTTCTTT.